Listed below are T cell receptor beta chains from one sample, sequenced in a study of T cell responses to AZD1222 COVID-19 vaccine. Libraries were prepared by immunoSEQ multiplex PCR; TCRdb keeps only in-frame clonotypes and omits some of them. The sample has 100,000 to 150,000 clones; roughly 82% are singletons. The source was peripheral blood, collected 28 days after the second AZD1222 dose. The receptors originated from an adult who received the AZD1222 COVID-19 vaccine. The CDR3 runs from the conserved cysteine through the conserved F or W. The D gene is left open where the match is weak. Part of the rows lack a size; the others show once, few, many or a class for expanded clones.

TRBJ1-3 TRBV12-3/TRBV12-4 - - TGTGCCAGCAGGGTCCTATCTGGAAACACCATATATTTT CASRVLSGNTIYF
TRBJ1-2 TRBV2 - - TGTGCCAGCAAGTTACAGGGAGGGATTGGCTACACCTTC CASKLQGGIGYTF
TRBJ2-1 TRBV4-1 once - TGCGCCAGCAGCCTCACCCAGGACTCCTACAATGAGCAGTTCTTC CASSLTQDSYNEQFF
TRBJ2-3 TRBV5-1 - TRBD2 TGCGCCAGCACCCGGACTAGCGGACTCACAGATACGCAGTATTTT CASTRTSGLTDTQYF
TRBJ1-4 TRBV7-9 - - TGTGCCAGCAGCTTTGGGGGTCGGCAGACTAATGAAAAACTGTTTTTT CASSFGGRQTNEKLFF
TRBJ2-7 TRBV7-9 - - TGTGCCAGCTCCCGGATCGGGAAAGAAGGGTACGAGCAGTACTTC CASSRIGKEGYEQYF
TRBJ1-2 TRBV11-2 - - TGTGCCAGCAGCTCCCTAGTGGGGGACTACACCTTC CASSSLVGDYTF
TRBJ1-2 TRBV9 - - TGTGCCAGCAGCGTAGAAGTTGTTGGTGAGGGGGGGAACTATGGCTACACCTTC CASSVEVVGEGGNYGYTF
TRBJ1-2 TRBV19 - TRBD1 TGTGCCAGTAGTAAGATACAGGGGAACTATGGCTACACCTTC CASSKIQGNYGYTF
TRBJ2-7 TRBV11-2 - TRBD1 TGTGCCAGCAGCTCCAACGGACAGGGTCTAAGAGAGCAGTACTTC CASSSNGQGLREQYF
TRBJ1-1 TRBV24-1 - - TGTGCCACCAGTGTCTGGCAGGGAACCATGAACACTGAAGCTTTCTTT CATSVWQGTMNTEAFF
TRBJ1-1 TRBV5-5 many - TGTGCCAGCAGCTTGTCGGGACGGGGGACGAACACTGAAGCTTTCTTT CASSLSGRGTNTEAFF
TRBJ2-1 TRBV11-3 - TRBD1 TGTGCCAGCAGCCCCAGACAGGGGGCCTACAATGAGCAGTTCTTC CASSPRQGAYNEQFF
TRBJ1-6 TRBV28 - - TGTGCCAGCAGTAGGAATTCACCCCTCCACTTT CASSRNSPLHF
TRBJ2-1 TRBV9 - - TGTGCCAGCAGCGATGCCTGGGGGGATGAGCAGTTCTTC CASSDAWGDEQFF
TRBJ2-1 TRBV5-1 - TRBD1 TGCGCCAGCAGCCGACAGGGGGCGGGCGATGAGCAGTTCTTC CASSRQGAGDEQFF
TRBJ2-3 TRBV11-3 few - TGTGCCAGCAGCCCTACACGAGTCACAGATACGCAGTATTTT CASSPTRVTDTQYF
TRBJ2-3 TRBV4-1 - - TGCGCCAGCAGCCAATTTGAGCGCAGCACAGATACGCAGTATTTT CASSQFERSTDTQYF
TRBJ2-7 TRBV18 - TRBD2 TGTGCCAGCTCACAGGGAGGGGCCCTCGAGCAGTACTTC CASSQGGALEQYF
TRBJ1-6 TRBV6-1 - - TGTGCCAGCAGTGCTGACTTCCGGTCCTATAATTCACCCCTCCACTTT CASSADFRSYNSPLHF
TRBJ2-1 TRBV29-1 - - TGCAGCGTTACAGGGAACGGGTACAATGAGCAGTTCTTC CSVTGNGYNEQFF
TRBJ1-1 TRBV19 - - TGTGCCAGTAGTATAGATCAGGAGGACCTGGCTTTCTTT CASSIDQEDLAFF
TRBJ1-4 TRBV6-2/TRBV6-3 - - TGTGCCAGCAGCGCCGAAGGGAAGAATGAAAAACTGTTTTTT CASSAEGKNEKLFF
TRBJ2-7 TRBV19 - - TGTGCCAGTAGCTCCTCGATCGGCGAGCAGTACTTC CASSSSIGEQYF
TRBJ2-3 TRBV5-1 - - TGCGCCAGCAGCTTAACCGGGACGGAGCAAAGAAGTACGCAGTATTTT CASSLTGTEQRSTQYF
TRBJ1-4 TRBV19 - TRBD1 TGTGCCACTACCGGACAGGAGAAGGCGAATGAAAAACTGTTTTTT CATTGQEKANEKLFF
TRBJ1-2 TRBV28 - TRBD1 TGTGCCAGCAGGTGGACAGGGGGCCGTCGTAACTATGGCTACACCTTC CASRWTGGRRNYGYTF
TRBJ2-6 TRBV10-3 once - TGTGCCATCAGTGCCCCAGGGGCCCGCTCTGGGGCCAACGTCCTGACTTTC CAISAPGARSGANVLTF
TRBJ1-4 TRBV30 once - TGTGCCGGGGGGGGTGCCGTCAGTAGTGAAAAACTGTTTTTT CAGGGAVSSEKLFF
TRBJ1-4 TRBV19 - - TGTGCCAGTAGTATAGCCCCCACGGGGGGGAAGGACGAAAAACTGTTTTTT CASSIAPTGGKDEKLFF
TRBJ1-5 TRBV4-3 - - TGCGCCAGCAGCCCCGGAGCCACAGTGGACCAGCCCCAGCATTTT CASSPGATVDQPQHF
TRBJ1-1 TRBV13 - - TGTGCCAGCAGCTTAACTCGGTGGGGAAACACTGAAGCTTTCTTT CASSLTRWGNTEAFF
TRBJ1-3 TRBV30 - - TGTGCCTGGATATCCTTCCGTGGGGGAAACACCATATATTTT CAWISFRGGNTIYF
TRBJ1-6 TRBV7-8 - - TGTGCCAGCAGCTTACAGGGGAGGGGTTCGACCCCTTATAATTCACCCCTCCACTTT CASSLQGRGSTPYNSPLHF
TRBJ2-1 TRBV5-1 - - TGCGCCAGCAGCTTGAGCCCCTCCCCCTACAATGAGCAGTTCTTC CASSLSPSPYNEQFF
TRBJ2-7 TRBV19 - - TGTGCCAGAGTCCCCCTCTCCTACGAGCAGTACTTC CARVPLSYEQYF
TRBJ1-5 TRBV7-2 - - TGTGCCAGCAGCTCGCGAACATATCAGCCCCAGCATTTT CASSSRTYQPQHF
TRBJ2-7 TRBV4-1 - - TGCGCCAGCAGCCAAGAATACAGGGAAATAGTTTACGAGCAGTACTTC CASSQEYREIVYEQYF
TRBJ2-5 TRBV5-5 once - TGTGCCAGCAGCTTGGGAACTGGCGGGGACTCCCGGGGGACCCAGTACTTC CASSLGTGGDSRGTQYF
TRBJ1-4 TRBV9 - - TGTGCCAGCAGCGCCCGAGAGGGTGAAAAACTGTTTTTT CASSAREGEKLFF
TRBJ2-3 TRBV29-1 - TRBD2 TGCAGCCTTCGACTAGGAACTAGCGAGACAGATACGCAGTATTTT CSLRLGTSETDTQYF
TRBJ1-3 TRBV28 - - TGTGCCAGCAGTTTACCAGGGGCGGGTGGAAACACCATATATTTT CASSLPGAGGNTIYF
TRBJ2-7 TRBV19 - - TGTGCCAGTAGTATGGGGCCAGGTACCTACGAGCAGTACTTC CASSMGPGTYEQYF
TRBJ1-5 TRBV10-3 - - TGTGCCATCAGTGCAGGGGAGGATCAGCCCCAGCATTTT CAISAGEDQPQHF
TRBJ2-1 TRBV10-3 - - TGTGCCATCAGTGAGTCGGCTGGGGCGATCCTCAATGAGCAGTTCTTC CAISESAGAILNEQFF
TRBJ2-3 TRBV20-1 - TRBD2 TGCAGTGCTAGTGGAACTAGCGGGGGATTAGATACGCAGTATTTT CSASGTSGGLDTQYF
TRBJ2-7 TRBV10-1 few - TGCGCCAGCAGTGAGTCAACGGCAGGGTCCTACGAGCAGTACTTC CASSESTAGSYEQYF
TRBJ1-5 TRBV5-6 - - TGTGCCAGCAGCTTAGGGCCAGCTTATTATAGCAATCAGCCCCAGCATTTT CASSLGPAYYSNQPQHF
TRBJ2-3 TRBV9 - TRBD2 TGTGCCAGCAGCGTAGGACTAGCGGATACAGATACGCAGTATTTT CASSVGLADTDTQYF
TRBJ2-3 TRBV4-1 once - TGCGCCAGCAGCCAAGATACCTTATACTTCACAGATACGCAGTATTTT CASSQDTLYFTDTQYF
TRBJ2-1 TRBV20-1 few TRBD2 TGCAGTGCTAGTCGCCCTAGCGGGGGTAATGAGCAGTTCTTC CSASRPSGGNEQFF
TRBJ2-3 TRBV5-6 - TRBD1 TGTGCCAGCAGCCCTTGGGACAGACGCACAGATACGCAGTATTTT CASSPWDRRTDTQYF
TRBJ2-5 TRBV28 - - TGTGCCAGCAGGGCTCAGGGGAAAGAGACCCAGTACTTC CASRAQGKETQYF